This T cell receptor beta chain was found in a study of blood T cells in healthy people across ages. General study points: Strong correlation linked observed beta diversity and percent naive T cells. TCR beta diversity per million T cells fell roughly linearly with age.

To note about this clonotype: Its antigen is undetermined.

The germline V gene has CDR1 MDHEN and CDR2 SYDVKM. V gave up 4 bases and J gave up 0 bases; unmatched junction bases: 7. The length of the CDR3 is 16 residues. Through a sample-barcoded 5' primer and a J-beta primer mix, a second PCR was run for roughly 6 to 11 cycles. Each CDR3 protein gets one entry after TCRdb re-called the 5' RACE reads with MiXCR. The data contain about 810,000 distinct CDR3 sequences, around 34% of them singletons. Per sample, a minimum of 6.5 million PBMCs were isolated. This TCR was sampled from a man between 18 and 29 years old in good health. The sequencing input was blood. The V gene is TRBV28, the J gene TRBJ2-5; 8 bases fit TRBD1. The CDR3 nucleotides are TGTGCCAGCAGTTCGCAGGGGGCCTTCAACCAAGAGACCCAGTACTTC. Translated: CASSSQGAFNQETQYF.